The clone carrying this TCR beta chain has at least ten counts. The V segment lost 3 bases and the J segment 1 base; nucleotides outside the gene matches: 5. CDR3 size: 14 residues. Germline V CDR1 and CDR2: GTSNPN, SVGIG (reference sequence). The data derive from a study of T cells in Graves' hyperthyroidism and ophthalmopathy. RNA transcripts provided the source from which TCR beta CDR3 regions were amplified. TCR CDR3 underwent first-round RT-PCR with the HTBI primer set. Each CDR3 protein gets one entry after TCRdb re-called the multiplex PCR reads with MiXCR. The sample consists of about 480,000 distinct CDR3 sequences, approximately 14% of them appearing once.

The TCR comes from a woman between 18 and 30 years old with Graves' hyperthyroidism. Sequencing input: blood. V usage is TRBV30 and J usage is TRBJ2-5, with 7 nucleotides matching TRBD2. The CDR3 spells CAWSLTGGQETQYF. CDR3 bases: TGTGCCTGGAGCTTGACGGGGGGCCAAGAGACCCAGTACTTC.